This T cell receptor beta chain was identified in a study of cytomegalovirus exposure and HLA in healthy donors. Study-wide background: Of the donors genotyped, approximately 400 in all, 75% to 90% fell in the Caucasian-associated ancestry cluster. The study's findings and limits: In an earlier analysis, productive rearrangement rates for most beta V segments clustered near 87% or 30%.

PCR used 60 Vbeta primers and 13 Jbeta primers. The table came from immunoSEQ multiplex PCR; TCRdb's copy has only in-frame clones and leaves some out. The data contain around 100,000 clones, roughly 69% of them singletons. Everyone who donated was a healthy bone marrow donor. In regard to this clone: Its target is unknown.

Source material: PBMCs. The sequence was obtained from a man aged 25-40 years in good health and CMV-seropositive.

Here the CDR3 DNA reads TGTGCCAGCAGTAACGGACTAGTAACGAGTGAGACCCAGTACTTC. Its protein is CASSNGLVTSETQYF. This chain uses TRBV6-5 with TRBJ2-5; TRBD2 matches 7 bases. V lost 5 bases, J lost 5 bases, and 11 bases stayed unmatched. Germline CDR1 and CDR2: MNHEY and SVGAGI. This CDR3 region has 15 residues.